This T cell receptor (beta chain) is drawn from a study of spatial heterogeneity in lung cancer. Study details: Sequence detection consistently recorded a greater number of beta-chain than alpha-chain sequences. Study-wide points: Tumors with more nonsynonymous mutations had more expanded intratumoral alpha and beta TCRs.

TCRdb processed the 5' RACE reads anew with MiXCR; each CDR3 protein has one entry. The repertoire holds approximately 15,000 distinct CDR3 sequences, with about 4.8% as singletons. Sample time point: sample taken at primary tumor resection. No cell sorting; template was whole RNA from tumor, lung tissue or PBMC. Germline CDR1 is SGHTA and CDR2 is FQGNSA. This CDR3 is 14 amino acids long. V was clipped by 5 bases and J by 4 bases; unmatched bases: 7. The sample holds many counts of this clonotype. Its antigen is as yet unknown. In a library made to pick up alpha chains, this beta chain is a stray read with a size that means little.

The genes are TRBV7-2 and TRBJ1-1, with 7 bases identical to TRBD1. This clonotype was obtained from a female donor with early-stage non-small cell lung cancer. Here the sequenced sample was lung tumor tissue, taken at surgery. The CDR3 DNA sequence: TGTGCCAGCAGCACCTACAGGGGCGCCACTGAAGCTTTCTTT. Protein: CASSTYRGATEAFF.